The entry below describes one T cell receptor beta chain. This clone's antigen is unknown. No base qualities exist here, and no much larger clone lies one base off it. TCRbeta CDR3 regions were amplified from genomic DNA using the immunoSEQ Assay, a bias-controlled multiplex PCR. The original methods were these. The number of nucleated cells in each sample was estimated from the amplification of reference gene primers within the assay. To quantify the absolute abundance of each unique TCRbeta CDR3 rearrangement, sequence reads were collapsed and filtered. For each sample, productive Simpson clonality was calculated by taking the square root of Simpson's diversity index across productive rearrangements. The clones in this table, taken by TCRdb from immuneACCESS, are in-frame only. Not every clone is retained; where verified, under half of the shortfall comes from an unresolved V gene, and the cause of the rest is unknown. The V and J calls and clone size are taken from that table; D and trimming were inferred from the DNA. The sample yields some 220,000 clones; about 82% were counted once. The biggest ten clones account for around 2.5% of the sample.

This specimen comes from a study of blood T cell repertoires in COVID-19 (dated by TCRdb to 2020 to 2022). The study in broad terms: Samples covering the acute and convalescent phases of COVID-19 were provided by collaborators in the United States, Italy and Spain. Subjects who had been exposed to COVID-19, were actively infected with it, or had recovered from it provided the deeply sampled blood TCRbeta repertoires that made up the dataset. Sample metadata almost always included a de-identified subject ID, COVID-19 status, age in years and sex. The samples were drawn from two sources: the first 160 participants of the ongoing ImmuneRACE study, and over 950 subjects contributed by 6 global collaborators. Where HLA class I and class II types were available, the types were taken from metadata supplied by the sample provider, not from assay-based typing. The repertoires were released in a freely available public database intended as a resource for research on the immune response to SARS-CoV-2. The prospective study material was composed of cDNA or gDNA derived from T cells, B-cell-depleted T cells, or PBMCs. Results and caveats for the whole study, not just this receptor: The amount of clinical and demographic metadata varied by source and participant and was provided uncurated.

One collaborating source in Seattle enrolled patients while the patients were actively infected and followed the patients over time throughout the course of disease. Collaborating institutions collected whole blood in K2EDTA tubes following their own protocols. For TCRbeta analysis, collaborators shipped samples as frozen whole blood, isolated PBMCs, or DNA extracted from either of those sample types. This TCR derives from a woman in her seventies with COVID-19, enrolled during active disease. Sample: peripheral blood.

The CDR3 reads as follows: CASRGWTSGYNEQFF. The nucleotide sequence reads as follows: TGTGCCAGCAGGGGATGGACTAGCGGATACAATGAGCAGTTCTTC. The chain couples TRBV6-5 to TRBJ2-1, with 10 bases in between that match TRBD2. At the junction V is shortened by 6 bases and J by 4 bases; bases outside the gene matches: 6. The germline V gene supplies CDR1 MNHEY and CDR2 SVGAGI. Taken from cysteine to phenylalanine, the CDR3 has 15 residues. CDR3 DNA is the only sequence kept; it has 45 bases, read in frame from the first base.